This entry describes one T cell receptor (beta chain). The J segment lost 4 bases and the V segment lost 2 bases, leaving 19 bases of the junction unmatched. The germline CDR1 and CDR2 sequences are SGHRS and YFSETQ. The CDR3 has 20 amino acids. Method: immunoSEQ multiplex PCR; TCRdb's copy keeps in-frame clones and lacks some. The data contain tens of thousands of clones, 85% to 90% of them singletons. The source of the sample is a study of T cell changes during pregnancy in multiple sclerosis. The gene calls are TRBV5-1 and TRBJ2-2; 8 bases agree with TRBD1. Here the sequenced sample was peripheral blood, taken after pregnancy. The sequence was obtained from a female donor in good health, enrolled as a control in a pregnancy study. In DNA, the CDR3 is TGCGCCAGCAGCTTAACTGGAGAGGGCGGGCAGGGGGCTGGCACCGGGGAGCTGTTTTTT. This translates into CASSLTGEGGQGAGTGELFF.